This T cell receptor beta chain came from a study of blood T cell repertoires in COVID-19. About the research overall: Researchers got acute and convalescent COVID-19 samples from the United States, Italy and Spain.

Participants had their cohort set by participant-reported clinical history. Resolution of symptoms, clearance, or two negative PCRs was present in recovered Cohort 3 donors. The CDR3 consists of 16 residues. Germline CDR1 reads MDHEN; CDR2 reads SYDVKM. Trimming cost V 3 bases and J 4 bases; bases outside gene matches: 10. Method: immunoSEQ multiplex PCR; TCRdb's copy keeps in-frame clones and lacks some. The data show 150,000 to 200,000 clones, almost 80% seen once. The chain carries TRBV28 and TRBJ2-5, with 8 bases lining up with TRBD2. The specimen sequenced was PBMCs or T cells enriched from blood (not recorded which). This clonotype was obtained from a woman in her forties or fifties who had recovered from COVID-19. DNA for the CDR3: TGTGCCAGCAGTTTGAGCCGGGAGGGGTGGGGAGAGACCCAGTACTTC. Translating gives CASSLSREGWGETQYF.